This T cell receptor (beta chain) is drawn from a study of cytomegalovirus exposure and HLA in healthy donors. Looking at the study overall: According to later analysis, the same platform produced the 120 validation and about 700 first-cohort repertoires.

The assay was immunoSEQ multiplex PCR, and TCRdb's table has in-frame clones only and misses some. In the table there are some 46,000 clones, around 90% of which are singletons. CDR3 length: 14 residues. The V segment lost 4 bases and the J segment 5 bases; nucleotides outside the gene matches: 5. Germline assignment: CDR1 KGHSH and CDR2 LQKENI. The specimen was PBMCs. The J gene is TRBJ2-7, the V gene TRBV18; 10 bases match TRBD1. This clonotype originated in a man younger than 35 in good health and CMV-seronegative. The chain's CDR3 is CASSLRDRGHEQYF. CDR3 DNA sequence: TGTGCCAGCTCACTCCGGGACAGGGGCCACGAGCAGTACTTC.